The T cell receptor (beta chain) described here comes from a study of T cells expressing NK-cell markers. Germline V gene sequence: CDR1 MNHEY, CDR2 SVGAGI. This CDR3 has 15 residues. With the 5' RACE reads reprocessed, TCRdb shows one record per CDR3 protein and no DNA. The listing contains a few hundred thousand distinct CDR3 sequences. The TCR sequence derives from a man aged 18 to 29 in good health. V usage is TRBV6-5 and J usage is TRBJ1-2; TCRdb indicates TRBD1, and absent DNA this call remains unverified. The sequenced sample was blood T cells: a sorted CD56 or NKG2C T cell subset, CD4+ or CD8+ T cells, or bulk PBMC T cells (not recorded which). This CDR3 is CASSYLGRSPYGYTF.